One sample yielded the 5 T cell receptor beta chains listed below, sequenced in a study of graft-versus-host responses after intestinal transplantation. Their antigens remain unidentified. Here immunoSEQ multiplex PCR was the method, and the copy in TCRdb shows in-frame clones only, minus some. The sample carries roughly 99,000 clones, less than 95% recorded once. The material was unstimulated CD8+ T cells sorted from spleen or lymph node cells, obtained before transplant. The receptors originated from a human donor who was the organ donor for an intestinal transplant.

V gene TRBV27 combines with J gene TRBJ2-5, with a possible D match to TRBD1 (6 bases). Germline V gives CDR1 MNHEY, CDR2 SMNVEV (reference sequence). The CDR3 loop spans 14 amino acids. Deletions cut 6 bases from V and 1 base from J, with 12 bases between. This chain's CDR3 is CASSPAGVQETQYF. The CDR3 bases are TGTGCCAGCAGCCCGGCAGGGGTCCAAGAGACCCAGTACTTC.

The chain has TRBV2 and TRBJ2-7, with TRBD1 matching over 8 bases. From germline, CDR1 is SNHLY and CDR2 FYNNEI. This CDR3 comprises 12 residues. After removal of 5 bases from V and 4 bases from J, the junction contained 1 base not matched to a gene. The chain's CDR3 is CASSRQGYEQYF. The CDR3 DNA is TGTGCCAGCAGTAGACAGGGGTACGAGCAGTACTTC. The full variable domain, rest sourced from reference TRBV2 and TRBJ2-7, is EPEVTQTPSHQVTQMGQEVILRCVPISNHLYFYWYRQILGQKVEFLVSFYNNEISEKSEIFDDQFSVERPDGSNFTLKIRSTKLEDSAMYFCASSRQGYEQYFGPGTRLTVT.

The rearrangement joins TRBV11-2 to TRBJ2-7, with 7 nucleotides matching TRBD2. From germline, CDR1 is SGHAT and CDR2 FQNNGV. V shed 5 bases and J 2 bases; nucleotides not matched to a gene: 6. This CDR3 spans 14 amino acids. This chain's CDR3 is CASSQSGTTYEQYF. The CDR3 DNA reads TGTGCCAGCAGCCAATCCGGGACTACCTACGAGCAGTACTTC.

The chain has TRBV18 and TRBJ2-5; 12 bases agree with TRBD2. The CDR3 consists of 21 residues. V lost 1 base and J lost 2; bases outside the gene matches: 17. Germline CDR1 reads KGHSH; CDR2 reads LQKENI. CDR3 in DNA: TGTGCCAGCTCACCACGTGTATTTGTTTCTAGCGGGAGGGCGAGGCAAGAGACCCAGTACTTC. Protein: CASSPRVFVSSGRARQETQYF.

The rearrangement joins TRBV7-9 to TRBJ1-1, with D unclear. The germline CDR1 and CDR2 sequences are SEHNR and FQNEAQ (reference sequence). V was pared by 2 bases and J by 8 bases, with 12 bases between. The CDR3 runs 13 residues. In DNA form, the CDR3 reads TGTGCCAGCAGCTTATTGGGAGAGACGGAAGCTTTCTTT. The encoded protein is CASSLLGETEAFF.